This T cell receptor beta chain stems from a study of CD8+ T cells in alopecia areata. V was shortened by 0 bases and J by 3 bases, with 7 bases between the two germline ends. The CDR3 extends over 14 amino acids. CDR1 is SGDLS and CDR2 is YYNGEE in the germline V gene. This clone was observed a handful of times. Reverse transcribed after extraction, RNA yielded cDNA as the sequencing template. The repertoire was sequenced with immunoSEQ multiplex PCR; TCRdb's copy has only in-frame clones and lacks some. This table holds about 130,000 clones, approximately 49% found once. This rearrangement joins TRBV9 to TRBJ2-1, with unresolved D. The sequencing here drew on CD8+ T cells sorted from blood, taken at week 0. This clonotype was obtained from a human donor with alopecia areata. CDR3 protein: CASSVEDGYNEQFF. The CDR3 region has the DNA TGTGCCAGCAGCGTAGAGGACGGCTACAATGAGCAGTTCTTC.